Only one count was recorded for the clone carrying this T cell receptor (beta chain). The germline gives CDR1 SQVTM, CDR2 ANQGSEA. V lost 6 bases, J lost 1 base, and 11 bases lay in between. This CDR3 is 13 amino acids long. This record belongs to a study of long-term antiretroviral therapy in people with HIV. At the survey level, the v3.0 immunoSEQ assay was run. Sequencing used immunoSEQ multiplex PCR; TCRdb keeps in-frame clones, though not all of them. The data hold about 39,000 clones, with more than 80% observed a single time. The sequence was collected from a woman in her forties or fifties with HIV. The rearrangement joins TRBV29-1 to TRBJ2-3, with D unclear. Sequenced material: unsorted PBMCs, taken 3.1 years after starting antiretroviral therapy. Here the CDR3 DNA reads TGCAGCGTCACAGCTCTGGGCACAGATACGCAGTATTTT. Translated: CSVTALGTDTQYF.